These 7 T cell receptor beta chains were sequenced from one sample in a study of cytomegalovirus exposure and HLA in healthy donors. In the PCR, 60 Vbeta and 13 Jbeta primers were used. Repertoires were generated with immunoSEQ multiplex PCR, while TCRdb's copy carries only in-frame clones and drops some. This sample yields approximately 100,000 clones, of which 60% to 85% are seen a single time; roughly an eighth belongs to the top ten. The sequencing sample was made of PBMCs. The receptors shown here come from a woman aged 40 to 50 in good health and CMV-seropositive.

The V call is TRBV6-5, the J call TRBJ1-4; TRBD1 agrees at 8 bases. Germline CDR1 and CDR2: MNHEY and SVGAGI. The CDR3 is 15 residues long. The V gene end was trimmed by 4 bases and the J gene end by 8 bases; junction bases not matched to a gene: 9. Here the CDR3 DNA reads TGTGCCAGCAGTTCGATCGGACAGGGTGACGAAAAACTGTTTTTT. This gives the protein CASSSIGQGDEKLFF.

The J gene is TRBJ1-2, the V gene TRBV14; no definite D call. The V end lost 0 bases, the J end lost 5 bases, and 7 bases lay between the germline ends. CDR1 is SGHDN, CDR2 FVKESK, per germline. The CDR3 is 13 amino acids. The CDR3 region has the DNA TGTGCCAGCAGCCAAGATTACGAGTATGGCTACACCTTC. Its protein product is CASSQDYEYGYTF. The variable domain in full, completed from reference TRBV14 and TRBJ1-2, reads EAGVTQFPSHSVIEKGQTVTLRCDPISGHDNLYWYRRVMGKEIKFLLHFVKESKQDESGMPNNRFLAERTGGTYSTLKVQPAELEDSGVYFCASSQDYEYGYTFGSGTRLTVV.

The chain couples TRBV18 to TRBJ2-5; TRBD1 is a possible D gene (6 bases). The V gene's germline CDR1 is KGHSH and CDR2 LQKENI. Trimming shortened V by 2 bases and J by 2 bases, and 9 bases separated the two germline ends. The CDR3 length is 14 residues. DNA for the CDR3: TGTGCCAGCTCACCAAGAGGGGGACAAGAGACCCAGTACTTC. This codes for CASSPRGGQETQYF.

The DNA for the CDR3 is TGCGCCAGCAGTGAGCCGTCCGGGACATCCTACGAGCAGTACTTC. It specifies CASSEPSGTSYEQYF. V usage is TRBV10-2 and J usage is TRBJ2-7, with a weak D call TRBD1 (6 bases). Trimming took 2 bases from V and 1 from J, leaving 12 bases between them. This CDR3 has 15 residues. The germline V gene encodes CDR1 WSHSY and CDR2 SAAADI.

V and J are TRBV5-1 and TRBJ2-5; the D gene is possibly TRBD1 (5 bases). Trimming left V 1 base short and J 4 bases short, with 14 bases between. Looked up from germline, CDR1 is SGHRS and CDR2 is YFSETQ. This CDR3 spans 15 amino acids. CDR3 loop: CASSLRVDRIETQYF. CDR3 coding DNA: TGCGCCAGCAGCTTGAGGGTTGACAGAATAGAGACCCAGTACTTC.

This clone has only one observation. The V and J genes are TRBV7-2 and TRBJ2-3, with 8 bases lining up with TRBD2. The CDR3 extends over 18 amino acids. The V segment lost 4 bases and the J segment 1 base; nucleotides outside the gene matches: 13. CDR1 SGHTA and CDR2 FQGNSA come from the germline V gene. The CDR3 sequence: CASSSQYSGGRGTDTQYF. The CDR3 DNA is TGTGCCAGCAGCTCTCAGTATTCGGGGGGGCGGGGCACAGATACGCAGTATTTT.

V gene TRBV6-5 combines with J gene TRBJ2-3; D unclear. Germline V gene lookup returns CDR1 MNHEY and CDR2 SVGAGI. Trimming stripped 0 bases from V and 0 bases from J, with 4 bases between. This CDR3 is built from 14 residues. CDR3 in DNA: TGTGCCAGCAGTTACTCTACAAGCACAGATACGCAGTATTTT. It codes for CASSYSTSTDTQYF.